The 30 T cell receptor beta chains given below trace back to one sample, sequenced in a study of blood T cell repertoires in COVID-19. Produced via immunoSEQ multiplex PCR; TCRdb's table is partial and in-frame only. The sample includes 90,000 to 120,000 clones, about four fifths seen only once; the top ten take roughly 4%. The sequenced sample was peripheral blood. The receptors shown here come from a man between 65 and 85 years old with acute or convalescent COVID-19.

The rearrangement links TRBV19 to TRBJ2-7; unclear D gene. Germline-derived CDR1 and CDR2 are LNHDA and SQIVND (reference sequence). V dropped 3 bases and J dropped 2 bases, with 8 bases sitting between them. The CDR3 totals 13 residues. The CDR3 bases are TGTGCCAGTAGTATCGGTCTAGCCTACGAGCAGTACTTC. It encodes CASSIGLAYEQYF. The full variable domain, completed using reference TRBV19 and TRBJ2-7, is DGGITQSPKYLFRKEGQNVTLSCEQNLNHDAMYWYRQDPGQGLRLIYYSQIVNDFQKGDIAEGYSVSREKKESFPLTVTSAQKNPTAFYLCASSIGLAYEQYFGPGTRLTVT.

The V gene is TRBV19, the J gene TRBJ1-1; no firm D call. CDR3 length: 11 residues. In germline, CDR1 is LNHDA, CDR2 SQIVND (reference sequence). Trimming left V 4 bases short and J 5 bases short, with 5 bases between. CDR3 in amino acids: CASSTFTEAFF. CDR3 bases: TGTGCCAGTAGTACGTTTACTGAAGCTTTCTTT.

V and J are TRBV5-1 and TRBJ2-2; possibly TRBD1 for D (5 bases). Germline V gives CDR1 SGHRS, CDR2 YFSETQ. CDR3 length: 16 amino acids. The V gene lost 0 bases and the J gene lost 0 bases, with 9 bases spanning the gap. The CDR3, as DNA: TGCGCCAGCAGCTTGGATGCCAGGGCGAACACCGGGGAGCTGTTTTTT. It yields the protein CASSLDARANTGELFF.

This clone was counted only a few times. The chain recombines TRBV5-1 with TRBJ2-7; TRBD2 matches at 8 bases. CDR1 SGHRS and CDR2 YFSETQ come from the germline V gene. V lost 0 bases to trimming and J lost 3 bases; unmatched junction nucleotides: 5. The CDR3 length is 15 residues. The CDR3 loop is CASSLDLSGVYEQYF. In nucleotides, the CDR3 is TGCGCCAGCAGCTTGGACCTTAGCGGGGTCTACGAGCAGTACTTC.

The chain is built from TRBV5-1 and TRBJ1-1; TRBD1 matches 7 bases. Germline V gene data show CDR1 as SGHRS and CDR2 as YFSETQ. The CDR3 sequence is 14 residues long. The J segment lost 7 bases and the V segment lost 0 bases, leaving 6 bases of the junction unmatched. The CDR3 loop reads CASSLEGAIDEAFF. CDR3 DNA: TGCGCCAGCAGCTTGGAGGGGGCAATAGATGAAGCTTTCTTT. The full variable domain, with the rest looked up from reference TRBV5-1 and TRBJ1-1, is KAGVTQTPRYLIKTRGQQVTLSCSPISGHRSVSWYQQTPGQGLQFLFEYFSETQRNKGNFPGRFSGRQFSNSRSEMNVSTLELGDSALYLCASSLEGAIDEAFFGQGTRLTVV.

Worth noting for this clone: Other nucleotide sequences in the sample specify the same CDR3. The chain couples TRBV7-8 to TRBJ1-1; D possibly corresponds to TRBD1 (5 bases). Germline V gene data show CDR1 as SGHVS and CDR2 as FQNEAQ. The V end lost 1 base, the J end lost 4 bases, and 10 bases lay between the germline ends. The CDR3 consists of 14 residues. The CDR3 reads CASSLVMGGTEAFF. CDR3 coding DNA: TGTGCCAGCAGCTTAGTTATGGGGGGCACTGAAGCTTTCTTT.

V is TRBV19 and J is TRBJ1-2, with a tentative D call TRBD1 (5 bases). Germline V CDR1 and CDR2: LNHDA, SQIVND (reference sequence). This CDR3 has 11 amino acids. V lost 7 bases to trimming and J lost 10 bases, with 13 bases between them. The DNA of the CDR3 is TGTGCCAGTACCCCGGGGGGGTTCTACACCTTC. This encodes CASTPGGFYTF.

J is TRBJ2-7 and V is TRBV6-5, with D possibly being TRBD2 (6 bases). Looked up from germline, CDR1 is MNHEY and CDR2 is SVGAGI. V was shortened by 8 bases and J by 3 bases, with 17 bases between the two germline ends. The CDR3 sequence is 14 residues long. The CDR3 DNA reads as TGTGCCAGCCAATGGCAGGGAGGAGACTACGAGCAGTACTTC. Its translation: CASQWQGGDYEQYF.

This sequence joins TRBV5-1 and TRBJ2-5; 9 bases are a match to TRBD2. The CDR3 is made up of 14 amino acids. The germline V gene encodes CDR1 SGHRS and CDR2 YFSETQ. J lost 7 bases, V lost 3 bases, and 7 bases had no gene match. This chain's CDR3 is CASSSLAGDGTQYF. CDR3 DNA sequence: TGCGCCAGCAGCTCCTTAGCGGGGGATGGGACCCAGTACTTC. Based on the CDR3 plus reference TRBV5-1 and TRBJ2-5, the full variable domain is KAGVTQTPRYLIKTRGQQVTLSCSPISGHRSVSWYQQTPGQGLQFLFEYFSETQRNKGNFPGRFSGRQFSNSRSEMNVSTLELGDSALYLCASSSLAGDGTQYFGPGTRLLVL.

This sequence joins TRBV9 and TRBJ2-3; D remains unclear. V was shortened by 0 bases and J by 2 bases, with 7 bases between the two germline ends. The CDR3 loop spans 14 amino acids. Germline assignment: CDR1 SGDLS and CDR2 YYNGEE. CDR3: CASSVALFTDTQYF. The CDR3 DNA reads as TGTGCCAGCAGCGTAGCCTTATTCACAGATACGCAGTATTTT. Full variable domain (missing parts from reference TRBV9 and TRBJ2-3): DSGVTQTPKHLITATGQRVTLRCSPRSGDLSVYWYQQSLDQGLQFLIQYYNGEERAKGNILERFSAQQFPDLHSELNLSSLELGDSALYFCASSVALFTDTQYFGPGTRLTVL.

The chain couples TRBV7-9 to TRBJ2-1; no definite D call. The CDR3 has 15 amino acids. Trimming took off 2 bases at V and 9 bases at J, with 17 bases between the two ends. Germline loops: CDR1 SEHNR, CDR2 FQNEAQ (reference sequence). CDR3 in DNA: TGTGCCAGCAGCTTATTTGAGGATCCGGCAACTGAGCAGTTCTTC. It encodes CASSLFEDPATEQFF.

The chain couples TRBV7-9 to TRBJ1-4, with 11 bases matching TRBD1. The germline gives CDR1 SEHNR, CDR2 FQNEAQ (reference sequence). V dropped 5 bases and J dropped 8; count of bases not matched to a gene: 7. The CDR3 is made up of 15 amino acids. The CDR3 DNA reads TGTGCCAGCAGCCTGGGGACAGGGGGAGGAGAAAAACTGTTTTTT. Encoded protein: CASSLGTGGGEKLFF.

The V gene is TRBV6-2 or TRBV6-3, the J gene TRBJ1-2; D may be TRBD1 (5 bases). Germline V gene data show CDR1 as MNHEY and CDR2 as SVGEGT. The CDR3 runs 13 residues. Deletions cut 1 base from V and 7 bases from J, with 10 bases between. The CDR3 DNA reads as TGTGCCAGCAGTTACTTCAGGGATCGTGGCTACACCTTC. This codes for CASSYFRDRGYTF.

CDR3 sequence reads: CASSQSTVTYEQYF. The DNA for the CDR3 is TGCGCCAGCAGCCAATCAACAGTTACCTACGAGCAGTACTTC. V gene TRBV4-1 combines with J gene TRBJ2-7, with no clear D. Germline CDR1 MGHRA, CDR2 YSYEKL. The CDR3 runs 14 residues. Trimming took off 2 bases at V and 2 bases at J, with 10 bases between the two ends.

The rearrangement uses TRBV6-5 and TRBJ2-7; 10 bases line up with TRBD2. With V trimmed by 0 bases and J by 5 bases, 7 bases remained unmatched. The length of the CDR3 is 16 residues. Germline CDR1 reads MNHEY; CDR2 reads SVGAGI. CDR3 residues: CASSYSITSGANEQYF. The CDR3 bases are TGTGCCAGCAGTTACTCGATAACTAGCGGGGCAAACGAGCAGTACTTC.

This clone turned up a few times. The gene calls are TRBV20-1 and TRBJ2-4; D is possibly TRBD1 (6 bases). CDR1 DFQATT and CDR2 SNEGSKA come from the germline V gene (reference sequence). Deletions cut 2 bases from V and 13 bases from J, with 12 bases between. This CDR3 spans 11 amino acids. The CDR3 region is CSARSGQLQYF. The CDR3 nucleotides read TGCAGTGCTAGATCCGGACAGTTACAGTACTTC.

In its sample, this clone was seen a few times. CDR3: CASSAQETQYF. The CDR3 DNA sequence: TGCGCCAGCAGCGCGCAAGAGACCCAGTACTTC. V usage is TRBV5-1 and J usage is TRBJ2-5; D unclear. The germline CDR1 and CDR2 sequences are SGHRS and YFSETQ. Trimming removed 4 bases from V and 2 bases from J, with 3 bases in between. The CDR3 has 11 amino acids.

The V and J genes are TRBV6-5 and TRBJ1-3, with 8 bases aligning to TRBD1. This CDR3 has 15 amino acids. Germline lookup yields CDR1 MNHEY and CDR2 SVGAGI. Losses at the gene ends were 6 bases for V and 2 bases for J; bases not matched to a gene: 6. The CDR3 DNA reads as TGTGCCAGCAGGAGACAGGGGCTTACTGGAAACACCATATATTTT. Protein product: CASRRQGLTGNTIYF.

A few counts support this clone. J is TRBJ2-1 and V is TRBV10-2; 7 bases are a match to TRBD2. CDR1 is WSHSY, CDR2 SAAADI, per germline. CDR3 length: 16 amino acids. The trim removed 2 bases at V and 4 bases at J, leaving 8 bases unmatched. Here the CDR3 reads CASSEVKRLAYNEQFF. In nucleotides, the CDR3 is TGCGCCAGCAGTGAGGTCAAGAGACTAGCATACAATGAGCAGTTCTTC.

This chain connects TRBV29-1 to TRBJ1-2; a weak D match, TRBD1 (6 bases). Trimming took 2 bases from V and 4 from J, leaving 17 bases between them. The CDR3 contains 15 residues. Germline CDR1 reads SQVTM; CDR2 reads ANQGSEA. CDR3 DNA sequence: TGCAGCGTTGAACCCCCTGGGGGGGCGGGCTATGGCTACACCTTC. Amino acid sequence: CSVEPPGGAGYGYTF. The whole variable domain, remainder taken from reference TRBV29-1 and TRBJ1-2, is SAVISQKPSRDICQRGTSLTIQCQVDSQVTMMFWYRQQPGQSLTLIATANQGSEATYESGFVIDKFPISRPNLTFSTLTVSNMSPEDSSIYLCSVEPPGGAGYGYTFGSGTRLTVV.

This chain joins TRBV28 and TRBJ1-3; 8 nucleotides line up with TRBD1. The germline gives CDR1 MDHEN, CDR2 SYDVKM. The ends lost 5 bases at V and 3 bases at J; junction bases unmatched: 9. The CDR3 totals 16 residues. Here the CDR3 DNA reads TGTGCCAGCAGTACCCCAGGGGGCGAGGTTGGAAACACCATATATTTT. It codes for CASSTPGGEVGNTIYF.

The CDR3 DNA sequence: TGTGCCAGCAGTTTCTTGGGGACAGCAGCCAAAAACATTCAGTACTTC. Its protein product is CASSFLGTAAKNIQYF. This rearrangement joins TRBV28 to TRBJ2-4; 7 bases line up with TRBD1. The V and J ends lost 3 bases and 0 bases, in that order; junction bases with no gene match: 5. Looked up from germline, CDR1 is MDHEN and CDR2 is SYDVKM. The length of the CDR3 is 16 residues.

This clone is a singleton in its sample. The V and J genes are TRBV4-1 and TRBJ1-5; D remains ambiguous. Trimming shortened V by 0 bases and J by 3 bases, and 9 bases separated the two germline ends. This CDR3 spans 15 amino acids. CDR1 is MGHRA and CDR2 is YSYEKL in the germline V gene. CDR3 loop: CASSQEITANQPQHF. In DNA, the CDR3 is TGCGCCAGCAGCCAAGAGATTACAGCCAATCAGCCCCAGCATTTT.

V usage is TRBV14 and J usage is TRBJ2-2; tentatively, D is TRBD1 (6 bases). Trimming shortened V by 0 bases and J by 1 base, and 18 bases separated the two germline ends. CDR1 is SGHDN, CDR2 FVKESK, per germline. The CDR3 runs to 19 residues. The CDR3 spells CASSQDLRGQGVNTGELFF. The CDR3 DNA reads as TGTGCCAGCAGCCAAGATCTTCGGGGACAAGGAGTGAACACCGGGGAGCTGTTTTTT.

The chain links TRBV19 to TRBJ2-1, with D maybe TRBD2 (5 bases). The V gene lost 1 base and the J gene lost 1 base, with 8 bases spanning the gap. Germline V gene data show CDR1 as LNHDA and CDR2 as SQIVND (reference sequence). This CDR3 has 15 residues. DNA for the CDR3: TGTGCCAGTAGTATAGTTGAGGGTTCCTACAATGAGCAGTTCTTC. Translating it yields CASSIVEGSYNEQFF.

The CDR3 here is CASSLSSGFTDTQYF. As DNA, the CDR3 is TGTGCCAGCAGCTTGTCTAGCGGCTTCACAGATACGCAGTATTTT. The chain links TRBV9 to TRBJ2-3; 7 nucleotides line up with TRBD2. From germline, CDR1 is SGDLS and CDR2 YYNGEE. V gave up 4 bases and J gave up 2 bases; unmatched junction bases: 7. This CDR3 is built from 15 residues.

This chain links TRBV25-1 with TRBJ1-2; 9 bases fit TRBD1. This CDR3 has 14 residues. V lost 5 bases to trimming and J lost 8 bases; unmatched junction nucleotides: 9. Germline V gives CDR1 MGHDK, CDR2 SYGVNS. CDR3 DNA: TGTGCCAGCAGTCACTTGGGGACAGGGAAGGGCTACACCTTC. Its protein product is CASSHLGTGKGYTF.

A few counts support this clone. This chain links TRBV10-3 with TRBJ2-6; D may be TRBD1 (7 bases). V shed 0 bases and J shed 16 bases, with 19 bases lying between them. The CDR3 covers 15 residues. Germline lookup yields CDR1 ENHRY and CDR2 SYGVKD. DNA for the CDR3: TGTGCCATCAGTGAGTCGAGGAGGGGGCCACAAGATCTGACTTTC. It is translated as CAISESRRGPQDLTF.

The V call is TRBV19, the J call TRBJ2-1; 9 bases line up with TRBD1. Trimming removed 6 bases from V and 7 bases from J; junction bases left unmatched: 7. Germline V gives CDR1 LNHDA, CDR2 SQIVND (reference sequence). CDR3 size: 14 residues. The CDR3 protein is CASRPGQGLNEQFF. In nucleotides, the CDR3 is TGTGCCAGTAGGCCGGGACAGGGCTTGAATGAGCAGTTCTTC.

This clone was detected once. The chain links TRBV9 to TRBJ1-3; D ambiguous. The ends were cut back, 4 bases at V and 0 bases at J, with 8 bases in the middle. Per germline, CDR1 SGDLS and CDR2 YYNGEE. CDR3 size: 14 residues. The DNA of the CDR3 is TGTGCCAGCAGCCCCCAGTACTCTGGAAACACCATATATTTT. Amino acid sequence: CASSPQYSGNTIYF.